This T cell receptor (beta chain) was identified during a study of T cells in tuberculosis. Looking at the study overall: T cells were selected with CD1B tetramers loaded with glucose monomycolate.

Thawed, overnight-rested PBMC were stained with GMM-loaded CD1B tetramer, viability dye and anti-CD3, then sorted. C32 glucose monomycolate from Rhodococcus equi was loaded onto the CD1B tetramers. CD14-expressing monocytes were removed from PBMC before cryopreservation and sorting. Findings of the study overall: Some low-affinity tetramer-binding T cells may be absent from this sample.

Germline V lookup: CDR1 SQVTM, CDR2 ANQGSEA. This CDR3 contains 16 residues. The V segment lost 5 bases and the J segment 0 bases; nucleotides outside the gene matches: 8. Libraries were prepared by immunoSEQ multiplex PCR; TCRdb keeps only in-frame clonotypes and omits some of them. There are 55,000 to 70,000 clones in the sample; under 90% occur only once, and about 13% lies in the top ten. This chain links TRBV29-1 with TRBJ2-2, with 8 bases matching TRBD1. The sample consisted of CD1b-GMM tetramer-negative cells sorted from PBMCs. This clonotype was sampled from an adult woman with latent tuberculosis. DNA of the CDR3: TGCAGCGTTCTGCAGGGGGCGGGTTCGAACACCGGGGAGCTGTTTTTT. Translating it yields CSVLQGAGSNTGELFF.